This is a list of T cell receptor beta chains from one sample in a study of T cells after posttransplantation cyclophosphamide. Libraries were prepared by immunoSEQ multiplex PCR; TCRdb keeps only in-frame clonotypes and omits some of them. The data show 44,000 or so clones, with none appearing a single time. Material: PBMCs. These receptors originate from a man aged 40-50 years in good health, CMV-negative, and a related stem cell transplant donor. Both conserved end residues are part of each CDR3.

v_call cdr3_aa
TRBV13 CASSSRGTGGQETQYF
TRBV5-1 CASSLGDSQYTGELFF
TRBV30 CAWSVPFPGQMGEKLFF
TRBV6-6 CASSSGQPRGSEQFF
TRBV7-9 CVVDRAARGTQYF
TRBV7-9 CASSITGGSRQFF
TRBV19 CASSISGQGNQPQHF
TRBV27 CASSFRQGGTGELFF
TRBV25-1 CASSGQGLDTQYF
TRBV10-3 CAISEPGQGARETQYF
TRBV10-3 CAISEQGSGELFF
TRBV11-2 CASKGGGGYEQYF
TRBV27 CASRRGGEETQYF
TRBV18 CASSPSTQKYNEQFF
TRBV5-1 CASSPRQNTGELFF
TRBV28 CASRIGGEGSGYTF
TRBV30 CAWSLGQGNQPQHF
TRBV7-9 CASSRTTGDTQYF
TRBV5-1 CASSLVSGSGANVLTF
TRBV29-1 CSVYRVDGNEQFF
TRBV14 CASSPLAWTGYYEQYF
TRBV14 CASRLAGDYEQYF
TRBV4-2 CASSQEKGREQYF
TRBV27 CASSFRDLKSGYTF
TRBV19 CASMGTGVYNEQFF
TRBV30 CAWSSMGRPYGYTF
TRBV5-1 CASSFSEYGYTF
TRBV2 CASSVPPGLANPSYNEQFF
TRBV30 CAGGNTYEQYF
TRBV10-3 CAISESVLTGYGYTF
TRBV27 CASSPRLAAHEQYF
TRBV19 CASSFQRADTQYF
TRBV18 CASSPFVLAGSSYEQYF
TRBV5-1 CASSLSETGLGGEQYF
TRBV6-5 CASSVELAGGYTF
TRBV11-2 CASSLGLSSGYYNEQFF
TRBV5-1 CASSFGQGGTEAFF
TRBV28 CASSSLRLSRLYEQYF
TRBV6-1 CAIWDRENTEAFF
TRBV19 CASRSLTATYEQYF
TRBV28 CASSHRGTGANVLTF
TRBV7-6 CASSLGAEYNEQFF
TRBV2 CASREGSNQPQHF
TRBV11-2 CASSLVLGYRGRNQPQHF
TRBV11-2 CASSFASGAQETQYF
TRBV27 CASTGSGELFF
TRBV7-2 CASSLASGGSYNEQFF
TRBV27 CASSPVTGTVRMLAKNIQYF
TRBV18 CASSPRGQGVGNQPQHF
TRBV5-1 CASSLAPGTGGEQYF
TRBV4-1 CASSTASGRRTDTQYF
TRBV7-3 CASSLSGTVTEQYF